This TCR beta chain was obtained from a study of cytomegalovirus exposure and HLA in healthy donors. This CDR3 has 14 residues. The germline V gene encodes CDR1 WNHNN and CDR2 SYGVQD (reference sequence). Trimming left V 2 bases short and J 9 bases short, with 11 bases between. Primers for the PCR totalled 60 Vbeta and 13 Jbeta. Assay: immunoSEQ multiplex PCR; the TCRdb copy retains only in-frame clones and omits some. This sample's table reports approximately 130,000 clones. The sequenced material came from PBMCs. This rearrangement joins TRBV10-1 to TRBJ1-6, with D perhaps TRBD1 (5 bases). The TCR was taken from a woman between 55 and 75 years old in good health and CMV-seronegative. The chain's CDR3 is CASSEGQGSSPLHF. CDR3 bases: TGCGCCAGCAGTGAGGGGCAGGGTAGTTCACCCCTCCACTTT.